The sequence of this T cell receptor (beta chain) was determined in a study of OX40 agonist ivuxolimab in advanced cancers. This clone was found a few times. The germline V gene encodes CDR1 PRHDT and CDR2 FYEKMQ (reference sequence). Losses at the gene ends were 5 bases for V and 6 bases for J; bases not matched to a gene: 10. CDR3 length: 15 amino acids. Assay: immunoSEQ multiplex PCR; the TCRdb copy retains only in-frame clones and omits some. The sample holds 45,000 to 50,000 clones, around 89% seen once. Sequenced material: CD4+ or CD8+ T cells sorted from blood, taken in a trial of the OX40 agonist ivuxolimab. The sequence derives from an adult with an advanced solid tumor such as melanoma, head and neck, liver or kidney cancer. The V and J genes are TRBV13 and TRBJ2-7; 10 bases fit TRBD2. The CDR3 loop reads CASSPPGAGGREQYF. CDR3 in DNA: TGTGCCAGCAGCCCCCCGGGAGCGGGAGGGCGCGAGCAGTACTTC.